These 18 T cell receptor beta chains were sequenced from one sample in a study of CD8+ T cells in alopecia areata. TCR sequencing used cDNA made by reverse transcription of extracted RNA. Profiling relied on immunoSEQ multiplex PCR, and the TCRdb table lists in-frame clones only, not all of them. The repertoire has approximately 160,000 clones, around 59% of them found once; the top ten carry approximately 15%. Treatment denoted: oral pan-JAK inhibitor, 5-10 mg twice daily. This specimen was CD4+ T cells sorted from blood, taken at week 24, from a patient treated with tofacitinib. Receptors originate from a human donor with alopecia areata.

This rearrangement joins TRBV9 to TRBJ2-5; TRBD1 agrees at 9 bases. The CDR3 loop spans 14 amino acids. Germline CDR1 and CDR2: SGDLS and YYNGEE. Trimming removed 3 bases from V and 5 bases from J; junction bases left unmatched: 5. CDR3 DNA sequence: TGTGCCAGCAGCGGAACAGGGGGCATGGAGACCCAGTACTTC. Amino acid sequence: CASSGTGGMETQYF. The variable domain in full, completed from reference TRBV9 and TRBJ2-5, reads DSGVTQTPKHLITATGQRVTLRCSPRSGDLSVYWYQQSLDQGLQFLIQYYNGEERAKGNILERFSAQQFPDLHSELNLSSLELGDSALYFCASSGTGGMETQYFGPGTRLLVL.

The V and J genes are TRBV29-1 and TRBJ2-7; possibly TRBD1 for D (5 bases). Trimming left V 4 bases short and J 2 bases short, with 12 bases between. The CDR3 spans 13 residues. Germline V gives CDR1 SQVTM, CDR2 ANQGSEA. The CDR3 DNA reads as TGCAGCGTTGGACACAGGCTCACCTACGAGCAGTACTTC. It is translated as CSVGHRLTYEQYF.

This chain connects TRBV6-1 to TRBJ1-1; D gene ambiguous. Germline CDR1 and CDR2: MNHNS and SASEGT. The CDR3 spans 13 residues. Trimming cost V 4 bases and J 0 bases, with 6 bases left between them. CDR3: CASSGAVNTEAFF. In nucleotides, the CDR3 is TGTGCCAGCAGTGGGGCAGTGAACACTGAAGCTTTCTTT.

The CDR3 loop is CASSESGQGSNQPQHF. The CDR3 bases are TGTGCCAGCAGTGAATCGGGACAGGGTAGCAATCAGCCCCAGCATTTT. The V and J genes are TRBV2 and TRBJ1-5, with TRBD1 matching 9 bases. Germline CDR1 is SNHLY and CDR2 is FYNNEI. Losses at the gene ends were 2 bases for V and 0 bases for J; bases not matched to a gene: 2. There are 16 residues in the CDR3. The full variable domain, completed using reference TRBV2 and TRBJ1-5, is EPEVTQTPSHQVTQMGQEVILRCVPISNHLYFYWYRQILGQKVEFLVSFYNNEISEKSEIFDDQFSVERPDGSNFTLKIRSTKLEDSAMYFCASSESGQGSNQPQHFGDGTRLSIL.

This clone was observed many times. The chain links TRBV18 to TRBJ2-5, with D unclear. This CDR3 is built from 13 residues. The germline V gene encodes CDR1 KGHSH and CDR2 LQKENI. V lost 2 bases, J lost 4 bases, and 8 bases lay in between. CDR3 nucleotides: TGTGCCAGCTCACCAATCACTGGAGAGACCCAGTACTTC. This codes for CASSPITGETQYF.

The V and J genes are TRBV7-9 and TRBJ2-7; a weak D match, TRBD1 (6 bases). V shed 5 bases and J shed 2 bases, with 16 bases lying between them. The length of the CDR3 is 15 residues. CDR1 SEHNR and CDR2 FQNEAQ come from the germline V gene (reference sequence). As DNA, the CDR3 is TGTGCCAGCAGCGCGCGCCAAGGGACAACCTACGAGCAGTACTTC. This gives the protein CASSARQGTTYEQYF.

J is TRBJ1-5 and V is TRBV19; a weak D match, TRBD1 (6 bases). The CDR3 consists of 15 residues. V was shortened by 7 bases and J by 1 base, with 14 bases between the two germline ends. Germline CDR1 is LNHDA and CDR2 is SQIVND (reference sequence). The CDR3 DNA reads TGTGCCAGTACCCCGTGGGACACAAGCAATCAGCCCCAGCATTTT. It specifies CASTPWDTSNQPQHF.

The rearrangement joins TRBV30 to TRBJ1-6; a weak D match, TRBD1 (5 bases). The germline gives CDR1 GTSNPN, CDR2 SVGIG (reference sequence). V lost 4 bases to trimming and J lost 5 bases, with 15 bases between them. The CDR3 consists of 15 residues. CDR3 bases: TGTGCCTGGACTCCCCTTTGGGGCGATAATTCACCCCTCCACTTT. Its translation is CAWTPLWGDNSPLHF.

The DNA for the CDR3 is TGTGCCAGCAGCTTAGCTCAGGGGACGGCTGGCTACACCTTC. Amino acid sequence: CASSLAQGTAGYTF. The chain couples TRBV7-9 to TRBJ1-2, with D possibly being TRBD1 (6 bases). The CDR3 runs 14 residues. V lost 0 bases and J lost 7, with 12 bases in between. CDR1 and CDR2 from the germline V gene are SEHNR and FQNEAQ (reference sequence).

The chain uses TRBV30 and TRBJ1-4; 7 bases are shared with TRBD1. The germline V gene encodes CDR1 GTSNPN and CDR2 SVGIG (reference sequence). This CDR3 contains 14 residues. Losses at the gene ends were 0 bases for V and 5 bases for J; bases not matched to a gene: 3. CDR3 sequence (DNA): TGTGCCTGGAGTGTAAGGGGGCTAAATGAAAAACTGTTTTTT. Translated: CAWSVRGLNEKLFF.

V is TRBV29-1 and J is TRBJ1-2; D is perhaps TRBD1 (6 bases). The CDR3 extends over 11 amino acids. Trimming left V 8 bases short and J 6 bases short, with 13 bases between. Germline V CDR1 and CDR2: SQVTM, ANQGSEA. This CDR3 is CSCVRGDGYTF. In nucleotides, the CDR3 is TGCAGCTGTGTCAGGGGAGATGGCTACACCTTC. The whole variable domain, filled in from reference TRBV29-1 and TRBJ1-2, reads SAVISQKPSRDICQRGTSLTIQCQVDSQVTMMFWYRQQPGQSLTLIATANQGSEATYESGFVIDKFPISRPNLTFSTLTVSNMSPEDSSIYLCSCVRGDGYTFGSGTRLTVV.

On this clone itself: This clone may be a read error of a much larger clone one base away. The sample contains more than one DNA sequence encoding this CDR3. DNA of the CDR3: TGCGCCAGCAGCTTGGGGGGGGGCGAGGGTCAGCCCCAGCATTTT. This sequence encodes CASSLGGGEGQPQHF. V usage is TRBV5-1 and J usage is TRBJ1-5; D may be TRBD1 (6 bases). Germline V gives CDR1 SGHRS, CDR2 YFSETQ. V dropped 0 bases and J dropped 6 bases, with 13 bases sitting between them. The CDR3 loop spans 15 amino acids.

The rearrangement joins TRBV5-1 to TRBJ2-5, with D uncertain. V gave up 2 bases and J gave up 2 bases, with 7 bases separating them. Germline V gene sequence: CDR1 SGHRS, CDR2 YFSETQ. This CDR3 is 13 amino acids long. The CDR3 coding sequence is TGCGCCAGCAGCTTCCGGCCACAAGAGACCCAGTACTTC. It encodes CASSFRPQETQYF.

V and J are TRBV5-1 and TRBJ2-7, with 10 bases aligning to TRBD1. The length of the CDR3 is 14 residues. The V gene end was trimmed by 4 bases and the J gene end by 4 bases; junction bases not matched to a gene: 5. Germline CDR1 is SGHRS and CDR2 is YFSETQ. In nucleotides, the CDR3 is TGCGCCAGCAGCACGGGACAGGGGCGGTACGAGCAGTACTTC. It is translated as CASSTGQGRYEQYF.

This clone was seen only a few times. The CDR3 region has the DNA TGTGCCACCATACCCGTCCGGGGTGACGCAAACATTCAGTACTTC. Translated: CATIPVRGDANIQYF. V usage is TRBV2 and J usage is TRBJ2-4; tentatively, D is TRBD2 (5 bases). Germline V lookup: CDR1 SNHLY, CDR2 FYNNEI. The CDR3 loop spans 15 amino acids. The ends were cut back, 10 bases at V and 6 bases at J, with 22 bases in the middle.

The J gene is TRBJ2-3, the V gene TRBV29-1; 12 bases line up with TRBD2. The CDR3 has 15 amino acids. The ends lost 4 bases at V and 3 bases at J; junction bases unmatched: 5. Germline CDR1 and CDR2: SQVTM and ANQGSEA. CDR3 protein: CSVGASGGVTDTQYF. CDR3 nucleotide sequence: TGCAGCGTTGGCGCTAGCGGGGGGGTGACAGATACGCAGTATTTT.

This clone turned up a few times. V and J are TRBV5-4 and TRBJ2-1; 14 bases fit TRBD2. The CDR3 sequence is 18 residues long. Germline-derived CDR1 and CDR2 are SGHNT and YYREEE (reference sequence). The V segment lost 6 bases and the J segment 1 base; nucleotides outside the gene matches: 9. The CDR3 loop is CASTQTSGGAGSYNEQFF. Here the CDR3 DNA reads TGTGCCAGCACCCAGACTAGCGGGGGGGCCGGGTCCTACAATGAGCAGTTCTTC.

CDR3: CAIRLDRVHEQYF. The CDR3 coding sequence is TGTGCCATAAGATTGGACAGGGTGCACGAGCAGTACTTC. The gene calls are TRBV6-1 and TRBJ2-7; 8 positions match TRBD1. This CDR3 is 13 amino acids long. Germline V gives CDR1 MNHNS, CDR2 SASEGT. V shed 10 bases and J 5 bases; nucleotides not matched to a gene: 10.